Sequencing of this TCR beta chain was carried out in a study of T cell responses to AZD1222 COVID-19 vaccine. Germline assignment: CDR1 WNHNN and CDR2 SYGVQD (reference sequence). The CDR3 runs to 15 residues. V dropped 6 bases and J dropped 1 base, with 15 bases sitting between them. The study's findings and limits: Breadth and depth of Spike-specific TCRs rose after two AZD1222 doses. Donors skewed white British and female; clonal diversity was possibly underestimated. Across spike, vaccine-associated CD4 TCRs were found, dominant at 160-218 and 743-854. Baseline seropositivity occurred in only a handful of AZD1222 recipients.

Clones were read by immunoSEQ multiplex PCR, and TCRdb kept only the in-frame ones, dropping some. This table has 130,000 to 150,000 clones, about nine tenths appearing once. As for this clone: The antigen remains unidentified.

The TCR sequence derives from an adult in good health. This rearrangement joins TRBV10-1 to TRBJ1-1; no reliable D call. The input for sequencing was peripheral blood, taken on day 0 of MenACWY control vaccination. The CDR3 DNA follows: TGCGCCAGCAGCCCCGGGATGAGCAGGAACACTGAAGCTTTCTTT. It translates to CASSPGMSRNTEAFF.